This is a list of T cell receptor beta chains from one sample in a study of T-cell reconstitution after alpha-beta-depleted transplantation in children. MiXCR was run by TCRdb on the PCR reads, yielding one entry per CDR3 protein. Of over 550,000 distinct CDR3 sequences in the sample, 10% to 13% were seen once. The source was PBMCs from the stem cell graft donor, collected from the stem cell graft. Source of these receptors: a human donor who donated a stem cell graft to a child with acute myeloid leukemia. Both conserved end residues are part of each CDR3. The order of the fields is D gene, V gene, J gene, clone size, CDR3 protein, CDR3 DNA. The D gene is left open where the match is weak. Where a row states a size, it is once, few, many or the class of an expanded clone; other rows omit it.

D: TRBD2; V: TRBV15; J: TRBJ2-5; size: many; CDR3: CATSRDPRTSGTQETQYF; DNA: TGTGCCACCAGCAGAGATCCCAGGACTAGCGGAACCCAAGAGACCCAGTACTTC
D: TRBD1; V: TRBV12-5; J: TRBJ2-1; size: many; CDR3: CASGLGQGQFF; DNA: TGTGCTAGTGGTTTGGGACAGGGACAGTTCTTC
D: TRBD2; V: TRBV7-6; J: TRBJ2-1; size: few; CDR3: CASSLAGASGSSYNEQFF; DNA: TGTGCCAGCAGCTTAGCGGGAGCTAGCGGGAGCTCCTACAATGAGCAGTTCTTC
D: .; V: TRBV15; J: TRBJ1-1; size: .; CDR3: CATSRDRLLNTEAFF; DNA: TGTGCCACCAGCAGAGATAGACTCCTGAACACTGAAGCTTTCTTT
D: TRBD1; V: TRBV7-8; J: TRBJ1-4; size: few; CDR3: CASSLVGTANEKLFF; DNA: TGTGCCAGCAGCTTAGTTGGGACAGCTAATGAAAAACTGTTTTTT
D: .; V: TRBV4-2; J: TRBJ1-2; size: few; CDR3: CASSQGGYNYGYTF; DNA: TGTGCCAGCAGCCAAGGGGGATACAACTATGGCTACACCTTC
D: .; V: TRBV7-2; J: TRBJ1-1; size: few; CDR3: CASSLKGMDTEAFF; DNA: TGTGCCAGCAGCTTAAAAGGGATGGACACTGAAGCTTTCTTT
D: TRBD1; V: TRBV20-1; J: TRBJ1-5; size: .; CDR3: CSARGVQGINQPQHF; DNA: TGCAGTGCTAGAGGAGTACAGGGGATTAACCAGCCCCAGCATTTT
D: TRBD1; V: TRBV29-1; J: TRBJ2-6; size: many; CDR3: CSAATGGLGANVLTF; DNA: TGCAGCGCCGCAACAGGGGGCCTTGGGGCCAACGTCCTGACTTTC
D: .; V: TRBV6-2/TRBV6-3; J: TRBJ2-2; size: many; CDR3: CASGNTGELFF; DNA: TGTGCCAGCGGGAACACCGGGGAGCTGTTTTTT
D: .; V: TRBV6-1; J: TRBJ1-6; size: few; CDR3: CASSPRLQGPLRPLHF; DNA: TGTGCCAGCAGTCCCCGCCTTCAGGGGCCTCTTAGACCCCTCCACTTT
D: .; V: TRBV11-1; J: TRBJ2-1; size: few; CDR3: CASSLERVGNEQFF; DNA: TGTGCCAGCAGCTTAGAAAGGGTGGGCAATGAGCAGTTCTTC
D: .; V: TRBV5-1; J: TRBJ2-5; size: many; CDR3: CASSSDFQGETQYF; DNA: TGCGCCAGCAGCTCGGACTTCCAGGGAGAGACCCAGTACTTC
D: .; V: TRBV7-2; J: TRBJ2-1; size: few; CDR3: CASSQLGKPYNEQFF; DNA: TGTGCCAGCAGCCAACTAGGTAAACCCTACAATGAGCAGTTCTTC
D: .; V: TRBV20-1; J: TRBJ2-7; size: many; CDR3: CSARGQGPYEQYF; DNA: TGCAGTGCTAGAGGGCAGGGTCCCTACGAGCAGTACTTC
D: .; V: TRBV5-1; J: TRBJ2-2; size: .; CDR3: CASSLGRSLGELFF; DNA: TGCGCCAGCAGCTTGGGACGGAGCTTGGGGGAGCTGTTTTTT
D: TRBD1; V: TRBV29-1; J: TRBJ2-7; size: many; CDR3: CSVAPTGAGSYEQYF; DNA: TGCAGCGTTGCTCCTACAGGGGCGGGCTCCTACGAGCAGTACTTC
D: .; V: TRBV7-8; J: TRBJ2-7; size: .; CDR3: CASSSNRVRWEQYF; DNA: TGTGCCAGCAGCTCAAATAGGGTCCGCTGGGAGCAGTACTTC
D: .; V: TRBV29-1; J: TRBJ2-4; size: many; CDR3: CSVRLAQGIQYF; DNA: TGCAGCGTTCGTCTGGCCCAGGGGATTCAGTACTTC
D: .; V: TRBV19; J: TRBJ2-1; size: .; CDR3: CASTRGGVLEQFF; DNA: TGTGCCAGTACCCGAGGGGGTGTACTAGAGCAGTTCTTC
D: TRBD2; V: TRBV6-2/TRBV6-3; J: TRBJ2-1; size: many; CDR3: CASMQRDEFHFF; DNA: TGTGCCAGCATGCAGCGGGATGAGTTCCACTTCTTC
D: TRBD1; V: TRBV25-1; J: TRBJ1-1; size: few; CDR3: CASSRGDSLPEAFF; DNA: TGTGCCAGCAGTCGTGGGGACAGCCTACCTGAAGCTTTCTTT
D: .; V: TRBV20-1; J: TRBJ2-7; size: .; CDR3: CSAREQRRTYEQYF; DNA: TGCAGTGCTAGGGAGCAGAGGAGGACCTACGAGCAGTACTTC
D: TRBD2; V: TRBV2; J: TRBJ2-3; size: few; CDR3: CASRAGLAATDTQYF; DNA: TGTGCCAGCAGGGCGGGACTAGCGGCCACAGATACGCAGTATTTT
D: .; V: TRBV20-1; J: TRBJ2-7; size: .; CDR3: CSARVTGASYEQYF; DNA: TGCAGTGCTAGAGTCACGGGCGCTTCCTACGAGCAGTACTTC
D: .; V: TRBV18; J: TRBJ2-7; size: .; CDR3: CASSPRWTAGDEQYF; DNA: TGTGCCAGCTCACCACGTTGGACGGCGGGCGACGAGCAGTACTTC
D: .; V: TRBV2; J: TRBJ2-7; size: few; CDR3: CAPRQEGPSGYF; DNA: TGTGCCCCGCGGCAGGAAGGTCCTTCCGGGTACTTC
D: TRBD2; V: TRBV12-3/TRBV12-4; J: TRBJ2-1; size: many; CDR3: CASRTSGNNEQFF; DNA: TGTGCCAGTCGGACTAGCGGGAACAATGAGCAGTTCTTC
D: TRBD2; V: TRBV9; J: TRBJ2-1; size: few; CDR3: CASSVEGLAGGNTYNEQFF; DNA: TGTGCCAGCAGCGTAGAGGGGCTAGCGGGAGGGAATACCTACAATGAGCAGTTCTTC
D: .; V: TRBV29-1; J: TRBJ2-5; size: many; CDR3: CSVEGTLMGTRETQYF; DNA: TGCAGCGTTGAGGGAACGTTGATGGGGACCAGGGAGACCCAGTACTTC
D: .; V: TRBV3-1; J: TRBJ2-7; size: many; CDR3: CASSQDRYEQYF; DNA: TGTGCCAGCAGCCAAGATCGATACGAGCAGTACTTC
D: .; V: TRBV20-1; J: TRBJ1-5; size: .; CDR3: CSAQGYSNQPQHF; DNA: TGCAGTGCTCAGGGATATAGCAATCAGCCCCAGCATTTT
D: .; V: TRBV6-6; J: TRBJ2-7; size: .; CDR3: CASSLRAWDEQYF; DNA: TGTGCCAGCAGTTTAAGGGCTTGGGACGAGCAGTACTTC
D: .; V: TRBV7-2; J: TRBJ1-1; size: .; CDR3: CASSLVSPEAFF; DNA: TGTGCCAGCAGCTTAGTGAGCCCTGAAGCTTTCTTT
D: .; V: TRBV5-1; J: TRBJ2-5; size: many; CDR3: CASSLEQETQYF; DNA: TGCGCCAGCAGCTTGGAGCAAGAGACCCAGTACTTC
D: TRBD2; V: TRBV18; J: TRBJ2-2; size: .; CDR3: CASSPTGLAGGTGELFF; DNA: TGTGCCAGCTCACCAACGGGACTAGCGGGAGGAACCGGGGAGCTGTTTTTT
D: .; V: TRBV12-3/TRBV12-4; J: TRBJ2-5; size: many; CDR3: CASSFPAAWETQYF; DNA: TGTGCCAGCAGTTTCCCCGCTGCGTGGGAGACCCAGTACTTC
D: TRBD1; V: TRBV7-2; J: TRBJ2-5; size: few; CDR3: CASSPRTGFQETQYF; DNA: TGTGCCAGCAGCCCCCGGACAGGGTTCCAAGAGACCCAGTACTTC
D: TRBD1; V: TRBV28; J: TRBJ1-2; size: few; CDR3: CASNRGNYGYTF; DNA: TGTGCCAGCAACAGGGGGAACTATGGCTACACCTTC
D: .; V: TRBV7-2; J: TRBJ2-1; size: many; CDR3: CASSLTSSSYNEQFF; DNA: TGTGCCAGCAGCTTAACTAGCTCGTCCTACAATGAGCAGTTCTTC
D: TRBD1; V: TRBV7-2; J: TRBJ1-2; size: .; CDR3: CASSLVWQGAGYTF; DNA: TGTGCCAGCAGCTTAGTATGGCAGGGGGCTGGCTACACCTTC
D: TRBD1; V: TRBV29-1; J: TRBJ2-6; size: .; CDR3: CSVSGTGSSAGANVLTF; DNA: TGCAGCGTCTCCGGGACAGGGAGTTCAGCTGGGGCCAACGTCCTGACTTTC
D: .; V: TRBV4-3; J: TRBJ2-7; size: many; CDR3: CASSQDVLAYEQYF; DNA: TGCGCCAGCAGCCAAGATGTACTAGCTTACGAGCAGTACTTC
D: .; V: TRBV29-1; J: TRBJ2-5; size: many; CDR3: CSAGRGDRQYF; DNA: TGCAGCGCGGGACGGGGAGACCGCCAGTACTTC
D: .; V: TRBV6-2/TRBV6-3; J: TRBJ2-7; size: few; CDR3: CASSYVLAGGLEEQYF; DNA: TGTGCCAGCAGTTACGTCCTCGCCGGGGGGCTAGAAGAGCAGTACTTC
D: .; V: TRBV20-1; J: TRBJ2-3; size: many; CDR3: CSARRLGGRDTQYF; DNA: TGCAGTGCTAGACGACTTGGGGGTCGAGATACGCAGTATTTT
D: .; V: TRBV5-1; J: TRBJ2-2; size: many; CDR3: CASSLDSRGGTGELFF; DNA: TGCGCCAGCAGCTTGGATAGCAGGGGAGGCACCGGGGAGCTGTTTTTT
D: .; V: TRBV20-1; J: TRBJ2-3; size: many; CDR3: CSDTGQSTDTQYF; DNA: TGCAGTGATACAGGACAGAGCACAGATACGCAGTATTTT
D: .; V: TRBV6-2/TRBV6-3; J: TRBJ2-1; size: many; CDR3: CASADYNEQFF; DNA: TGTGCCAGCGCCGACTACAATGAGCAGTTCTTC